A selection of T cell receptor beta chains follows, all from one sample in a study of cytotoxic CD8 clonotypes in ibrutinib-treated CLL. TCRdb's table, derived via immunoSEQ multiplex PCR, lists solely in-frame clones and lacks some. Of 17,000 or so clones listed, approximately 81% are singletons. The source was PBMCs, collected before ibrutinib treatment. The receptors stem from a human donor with chronic lymphocytic leukemia. CDR3s include the opening cysteine and the closing phenylalanine or tryptophan. The D gene is left open where the match is weak. Where a row states a size, it is once, few, many or the class of an expanded clone; other rows omit it.

V gene: TRBV7-3
D gene: NA
J gene: TRBJ2-3
clone size: once
CDR3 DNA: TGTGCCAGCAGCTTATTTGGGGCCGACACACTCGGGACAGATACGCAGTATTTT
CDR3 protein: CASSLFGADTLGTDTQYF

V gene: TRBV5-6
D gene: NA
J gene: TRBJ1-5
clone size: once
CDR3 DNA: TGTGCCAGCAGCTTGGGGGCAGGGGTAGGAAATCAGCCCCAGCATTTT
CDR3 protein: CASSLGAGVGNQPQHF

V gene: TRBV10-3
D gene: NA
J gene: TRBJ2-1
clone size: NA
CDR3 DNA: TGTGCCATCAGTGTCAGAGAGAGCTCCTACAATGAGCAGTTCTTC
CDR3 protein: CAISVRESSYNEQFF

V gene: TRBV6-6
D gene: NA
J gene: TRBJ2-7
clone size: few
CDR3 DNA: TGTGCCAGCACGGGGCAGCGTAACTCCTACGAGCAGTACTTC
CDR3 protein: CASTGQRNSYEQYF

V gene: TRBV5-1
D gene: NA
J gene: TRBJ2-5
clone size: NA
CDR3 DNA: TGCGCCAGCAGCTTGGGTCAGGGGGAGACCCAGTACTTC
CDR3 protein: CASSLGQGETQYF

V gene: TRBV28
D gene: NA
J gene: TRBJ2-1
clone size: NA
CDR3 DNA: TGTGCCAGCAGTTTAGCCGGGGGATCGAGGTACAATGAGCAGTTCTTC
CDR3 protein: CASSLAGGSRYNEQFF

V gene: TRBV28
D gene: TRBD2
J gene: TRBJ2-5
clone size: NA
CDR3 DNA: TGTGCCAGCAGTACGCCGGGACTAGAGAGTTTGGGGCAAGAGACCCAGTACTTC
CDR3 protein: CASSTPGLESLGQETQYF

V gene: TRBV28
D gene: NA
J gene: TRBJ1-6
clone size: NA
CDR3 DNA: TGTGCCAGCAGTAACCTTGGGGGGCTAATTTCACCCCTCCACTTT
CDR3 protein: CASSNLGGLISPLHF

V gene: TRBV28
D gene: NA
J gene: TRBJ1-6
clone size: NA
CDR3 DNA: TGTGCCAGCAGTTTATACGGACCCGGATCTAATTCACCCCTCCACTTT
CDR3 protein: CASSLYGPGSNSPLHF

V gene: TRBV21-1
D gene: NA
J gene: TRBJ2-5
clone size: NA
CDR3 DNA: TGTGCCAGCAGCAGAGGGAAAGACCAGATAGAGACCCAGTACTTC
CDR3 protein: CASSRGKDQIETQYF

V gene: TRBV10-3
D gene: NA
J gene: TRBJ2-6
clone size: once
CDR3 DNA: TGTGCCATCACCGGATCCGGTCCCAGGGGAGGTTCTGGGGCCAACGTCCTGACTTTC
CDR3 protein: CAITGSGPRGGSGANVLTF

V gene: TRBV5-6
D gene: NA
J gene: TRBJ1-4
clone size: NA
CDR3 DNA: TGTGCCAGCAGATCCTACGGGGGTGAAAAACTGTTTTTT
CDR3 protein: CASRSYGGEKLFF

V gene: TRBV10-3
D gene: NA
J gene: TRBJ2-2
clone size: NA
CDR3 DNA: TGTGCCATCAGCCCCCCGGCCGGGGAGCTGTTTTTT
CDR3 protein: CAISPPAGELFF

V gene: TRBV9
D gene: TRBD1
J gene: TRBJ2-1
clone size: NA
CDR3 DNA: TGTGCCAGCAGCGCCGTAGGGGGGACAGGGTGGGTCAATGAGCAGTTCTTC
CDR3 protein: CASSAVGGTGWVNEQFF

V gene: TRBV7-6
D gene: NA
J gene: TRBJ1-5
clone size: few
CDR3 DNA: TGTGCCAGCAGCTTAGTCGCAGGGAGCAATCAGCCCCAGCATTTT
CDR3 protein: CASSLVAGSNQPQHF

V gene: TRBV9
D gene: TRBD2
J gene: TRBJ2-3
clone size: NA
CDR3 DNA: TGTGCCAGTACGACTAGCGGGAGCACAGATACGCAGTATTTT
CDR3 protein: CASTTSGSTDTQYF

V gene: TRBV14
D gene: TRBD1
J gene: TRBJ2-5
clone size: NA
CDR3 DNA: TGTGCCAGCAGCCGGAGGGGGACAGGGATTCAAGAGACCCAGTACTTC
CDR3 protein: CASSRRGTGIQETQYF

V gene: TRBV21-1
D gene: NA
J gene: TRBJ2-7
clone size: NA
CDR3 DNA: TGTGCCAGCGGAAAGACGGAGTCCTACGAGCAGTACTTC
CDR3 protein: CASGKTESYEQYF

V gene: TRBV7-9
D gene: NA
J gene: TRBJ1-2
clone size: NA
CDR3 DNA: TGTGCCAGCAGCCCGGACACCCCTTATGGCTACACCTTC
CDR3 protein: CASSPDTPYGYTF

V gene: TRBV27
D gene: TRBD2
J gene: TRBJ2-6
clone size: NA
CDR3 DNA: TGTGCCAGCAGTCTGACTAGCGGAATCCCGGGGAGCTCTGGGGCCAACGTCCTGACTTTC
CDR3 protein: CASSLTSGIPGSSGANVLTF

V gene: TRBV5-4
D gene: NA
J gene: TRBJ1-2
clone size: NA
CDR3 DNA: TGTGCCAGCAAACCGTGGCGGAGCGTGGTTGGCTACACCTTC
CDR3 protein: CASKPWRSVVGYTF

V gene: TRBV7-9
D gene: NA
J gene: TRBJ2-3
clone size: NA
CDR3 DNA: TGTGCCAGCAGCCAAACTGATACGCAGTATTTT
CDR3 protein: CASSQTDTQYF

V gene: TRBV5-4
D gene: NA
J gene: TRBJ2-1
clone size: NA
CDR3 DNA: TGTGCCAGCAGCGATGGCTACAATGAGCAGTTCTTC
CDR3 protein: CASSDGYNEQFF

V gene: TRBV4-1
D gene: NA
J gene: TRBJ1-1
clone size: NA
CDR3 DNA: TGCGCCAGCAGCCAAGAGTATGGGCGACAAGTTAACACTGAAGCTTTCTTT
CDR3 protein: CASSQEYGRQVNTEAFF

V gene: TRBV4-3
D gene: TRBD1
J gene: TRBJ2-7
clone size: NA
CDR3 DNA: TGCGCCAGCAGCCTCACACCAACAGGGGGCTTCGTAGACGAGCAGTACTTC
CDR3 protein: CASSLTPTGGFVDEQYF

V gene: TRBV7-3
D gene: NA
J gene: TRBJ2-7
clone size: once
CDR3 DNA: TGTGCCAGCAGCCATAACGAGCAGTACTTC
CDR3 protein: CASSHNEQYF

V gene: TRBV9
D gene: NA
J gene: TRBJ1-5
clone size: NA
CDR3 DNA: TGTGCCAGCAGCGTGGGGAACCTCAATCAGCCCCAGCATTTT
CDR3 protein: CASSVGNLNQPQHF

V gene: TRBV5-6
D gene: TRBD2
J gene: TRBJ2-3
clone size: NA
CDR3 DNA: TGTGCCAGCAGTTGGAGACTCGCACGGGAGGGGCCTAGCACAGATACGCAGTATTTT
CDR3 protein: CASSWRLAREGPSTDTQYF

V gene: TRBV5-4
D gene: NA
J gene: TRBJ2-7
clone size: NA
CDR3 DNA: TGTGCCAGCAGCCTATCAGACGTACCAAGCTCCTACGAGCAGTACTTC
CDR3 protein: CASSLSDVPSSYEQYF

V gene: TRBV2
D gene: NA
J gene: TRBJ2-7
clone size: NA
CDR3 DNA: TGTGCCAGCAGTGAGGCAGGGGAAGGCTACGAGCAGTACTTC
CDR3 protein: CASSEAGEGYEQYF